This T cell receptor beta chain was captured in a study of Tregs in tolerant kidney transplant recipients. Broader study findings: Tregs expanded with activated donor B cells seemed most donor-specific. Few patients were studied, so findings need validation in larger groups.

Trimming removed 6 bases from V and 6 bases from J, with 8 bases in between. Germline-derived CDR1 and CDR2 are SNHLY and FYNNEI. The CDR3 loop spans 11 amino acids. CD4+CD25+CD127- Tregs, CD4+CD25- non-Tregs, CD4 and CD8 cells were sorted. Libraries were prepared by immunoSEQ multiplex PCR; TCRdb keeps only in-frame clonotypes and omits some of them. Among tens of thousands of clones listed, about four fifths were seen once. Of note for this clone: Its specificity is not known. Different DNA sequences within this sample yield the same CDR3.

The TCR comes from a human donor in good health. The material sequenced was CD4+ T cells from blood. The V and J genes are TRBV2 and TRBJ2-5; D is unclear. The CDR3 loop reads CASSEEKTQYF. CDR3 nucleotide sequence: TGTGCCAGCAGCGAGGAGAAGACCCAGTACTTC.